The 16 T cell receptor beta chains given below trace back to one sample, sequenced in a study of blood T cell repertoires in COVID-19. Data came from immunoSEQ multiplex PCR; TCRdb stores just in-frame clones and leaves some out. The profile shows under 200,000 clones, approximately 87% of them singletons. The source material was peripheral blood. The origin of the receptors is a woman between 55 and 75 years old with COVID-19, enrolled during active disease.

The genes are TRBV10-3 and TRBJ2-2; TRBD2 matches 10 bases. The CDR3 contains 15 residues. Germline values: CDR1 ENHRY, CDR2 SYGVKD. The V gene end was trimmed by 6 bases and the J gene end by 3 bases; junction bases not matched to a gene: 4. The CDR3 region has the DNA TGTGCCATCAGGAGACTAGCGGGCTACACCGGGGAGCTGTTTTTT. It translates to CAIRRLAGYTGELFF.

The chain employs TRBV24-1 and TRBJ1-6, with TRBD1 as a possible D gene (6 bases). Germline CDR1 reads KGHDR; CDR2 reads SFDVKD. Deletions cut 5 bases from V and 8 bases from J, with 15 bases between. This CDR3 is built from 15 residues. CDR3 sequence reads: CATSGGPGKDSPLHF. The CDR3 bases are TGTGCCACCAGTGGGGGGCCGGGGAAGGATTCACCCCTCCACTTT.

This chain joins TRBV9 and TRBJ2-3; 7 bases fit TRBD2. The CDR3 is 13 residues long. CDR1 and CDR2 from the germline V gene are SGDLS and YYNGEE. The junction had 8 bases not matched to a gene; V was cut back by 7 bases and J by 6 bases. For the CDR3, the DNA is TGTGCCAGCGGCGGGGCGGGAGATGATACGCAGTATTTT. Residues: CASGGAGDDTQYF.

This chain connects TRBV7-2 to TRBJ1-6; weak D call: TRBD1 (5 bases). Trimming left V 5 bases short and J 13 bases short, with 27 bases between. The CDR3 is 17 amino acids. Germline loops: CDR1 SGHTA, CDR2 FQGNSA. The DNA for the CDR3 is TGTGCCAGCAGCCAGATCGGAGGGGCGGGTCCTTTTTTCCCCCTCCACTTT. It is translated as CASSQIGGAGPFFPLHF.

J is TRBJ1-2 and V is TRBV6-5; no clear D gene. The CDR3 extends over 13 amino acids. V shed 8 bases and J shed 4 bases, with 14 bases lying between them. Per germline, CDR1 MNHEY and CDR2 SVGAGI. CDR3 bases: TGTGCCAGCCGAGCGGTTTTAAGCTATGGCTACACCTTC. Translation: CASRAVLSYGYTF.

This chain links TRBV2 with TRBJ1-6; D is perhaps TRBD1 (5 bases). V was shortened by 7 bases and J by 8 bases, with 15 bases between the two germline ends. CDR3 length: 14 residues. Per the germline V gene, CDR1 is SNHLY and CDR2 is FYNNEI. The CDR3 bases are TGTGCCAGCACCCTGGGCAGGGATTATTCACCCCTCCACTTT. Translating it yields CASTLGRDYSPLHF.

The V call is TRBV24-1, the J call TRBJ1-5; D gene uncertain. Trimming removed 4 bases at V and 2 bases at J, with 17 bases between. Per germline, CDR1 KGHDR and CDR2 SFDVKD. The CDR3 is 17 amino acids. For the CDR3, the DNA is TGTGCCACCAGTGACCCCTCCCGGCCGACTGGCAATCAGCCCCAGCATTTT. This codes for CATSDPSRPTGNQPQHF.

V usage is TRBV19 and J usage is TRBJ1-2; perhaps TRBD1 as D (6 bases). V dropped 3 bases and J dropped 4 bases, with 12 bases sitting between them. Germline CDR1 LNHDA, CDR2 SQIVND (reference sequence). CDR3 length: 14 amino acids. CDR3 nucleotide sequence: TGTGCCAGTAGTATCAGCAGGGGACCCTATGGCTACACCTTC. Translating gives CASSISRGPYGYTF.

The rearrangement links TRBV7-2 to TRBJ1-1, with 9 nucleotides matching TRBD1. The V gene's germline CDR1 is SGHTA and CDR2 FQGNSA. Germline trimming cut 5 bases from V and 8 bases from J; bases unmatched to any gene: 9. CDR3 length: 14 amino acids. The CDR3 spells CASSPLRTGAEAFF. The CDR3 nucleotides read TGTGCCAGCAGCCCCCTCCGGACAGGGGCCGAAGCTTTCTTT.

V and J are TRBV3-1 (or the pseudogene TRBV3-2) and TRBJ1-3; unclear D gene. Germline V CDR1 and CDR2: LGHDT, YNNKEL (reference sequence). This CDR3 has 13 amino acids. The V gene lost 4 bases and the J gene lost 8 bases, with 12 bases spanning the gap. The CDR3 DNA follows: TGTGCCAGCAGCCCACCCGGGGTGGACACCATATATTTT. This gives the protein CASSPPGVDTIYF.

The chain recombines TRBV10-3 with TRBJ2-7, with a weak D call TRBD1 (6 bases). Germline loops: CDR1 ENHRY, CDR2 SYGVKD. The CDR3 consists of 19 residues. Trimming shortened V by 3 bases and J by 4 bases, and 28 bases separated the two germline ends. CDR3 sequence reads: CAISEWGPLFSGRGYEQYF. CDR3 nucleotides: TGTGCCATCAGTGAATGGGGGCCCCTCTTTTCTGGCAGGGGATACGAGCAGTACTTC.

The V and J genes are TRBV6-2 or TRBV6-3 and TRBJ2-5; the match to TRBD2 covers 11 bases. The CDR3 runs to 15 residues. With V trimmed by 5 bases and J by 5 bases, 7 bases remained unmatched. Germline assignment: CDR1 MNHEY and CDR2 SVGEGT. The CDR3 loop is CASSKQLAGVETQYF. DNA of the CDR3: TGTGCCAGCAGTAAACAACTAGCGGGAGTTGAGACCCAGTACTTC.

This clone was recorded once. The J gene is TRBJ2-7, the V gene TRBV4-1; TRBD2 might be the D (6 bases). V was cut by 2 bases and J by 2 bases, with 22 bases left in between. CDR1 and CDR2 from the germline V gene are MGHRA and YSYEKL. The CDR3 runs 18 residues. In nucleotides, the CDR3 is TGCGCCAGCAGCCAACAGCGCCCTAGCGAGATATTCGCCTACGAGCAGTACTTC. It encodes CASSQQRPSEIFAYEQYF.

The J gene is TRBJ2-2, the V gene TRBV5-4, with D possibly being TRBD1 (6 bases). In germline, CDR1 is SGHNT, CDR2 YYREEE (reference sequence). V lost 4 bases to trimming and J lost 4 bases, with 14 bases between them. This CDR3 comprises 15 residues. CDR3 sequence (DNA): TGTGCCAGCAGCCCGGGACATTCTTTCACCGGGGAGCTGTTTTTT. Translation: CASSPGHSFTGELFF.

This clone was seen a few times. The V call is TRBV3-1 (or the pseudogene TRBV3-2), the J call TRBJ2-7; no reliable D call. V lost 1 base, J lost 6 bases, and 13 bases lay in between. CDR3 length: 14 residues. Germline V gene data show CDR1 as LGHDT and CDR2 as YNNKEL (reference sequence). The CDR3 loop reads CASSQVGRPPEQYF. Written as DNA, the CDR3 is TGTGCCAGCAGCCAAGTGGGCAGGCCGCCCGAGCAGTACTTC.

The chain recombines TRBV6-6 with TRBJ1-4, with TRBD1 matching 8 bases. CDR1 MNHNY and CDR2 SVGAGI come from the germline V gene (reference sequence). This CDR3 is 16 amino acids long. J was trimmed by 8 bases and V by 6 bases; bases with no gene match: 14. DNA of the CDR3: TGTGCCAGCAGCCGAACTACCGGGACAGGACGGGAAAAACTGTTTTTT. Encoded protein: CASSRTTGTGREKLFF.